The count of the clone carrying this T cell receptor beta chain is one. Its antigen is still unknown. Roughly 0.5 to 1 ug RNA was reverse transcribed with random hexamers. The immunoSEQ assay covered 54 Vbeta and 13 Jbeta segments for CDR3. TCRdb called the immunoSEQ multiplex PCR reads again in MiXCR, with one record for every CDR3 protein. This sample has approximately 210,000 distinct CDR3 sequences, with about 95% found just once. The source of the sample is a study of CD8 T cells in Susac syndrome. Study in general: Blood was drawn from patients with Susac syndrome. At that point, they were therapy-naive, on corticosteroids, or on intravenous immunoglobulin alone. Study results and caveats: Where Susac syndrome CD4+ T cell repertoires were concerned, no clonal expansion was evident.

CDR1 is DFQATT, CDR2 SNEGSKA, per germline (reference sequence). The CDR3 spans 14 residues. V lost 6 bases to trimming and J lost 2 bases, with 17 bases between them. TCR beta from blood CD8+ and CD4+ T cells was sequenced. Sequenced sample: CD4+ T cells from PBMCs. The TCR was taken from a human donor with Susac syndrome. The rearrangement uses TRBV20-1 and TRBJ2-7; a weak D match, TRBD1 (8 bases). The CDR3, as DNA: TGCAGTGCCACAATACAGGGGGGGGCCTACGAGCAGTACTTC. Translation: CSATIQGGAYEQYF.